A selection of T cell receptor beta chains follows, all from one sample in a study of blood T cell repertoires in COVID-19. Profiled with immunoSEQ multiplex PCR; TCRdb holds only in-frame clones, not every one. Found here are 250,000 to 350,000 clones, 86% of them singletons; the top ten hold approximately 3%. Sample: peripheral blood. These receptors were obtained from a woman aged 30 to 39 with active or convalescent COVID-19. CDR3s include the opening cysteine and the closing phenylalanine or tryptophan. Each record gives: J gene, D gene, V gene, clone size, CDR3 DNA, CDR3 protein. The D gene is left open where the match is weak. The size field is filled for only some rows; it gives once, few, many or a size class.

>TRBJ2-7|-|TRBV6-5|-
TGTGCCAGCGGTCGCCTGCGGGCCCCCTACGAGCAGTACTTC
CASGRLRAPYEQYF
>TRBJ2-7|TRBD2|TRBV5-1|-
TGCGCCAGCAGCTTGATTGGCGGGGGGGAATACGAGCAGTACTTC
CASSLIGGGEYEQYF
>TRBJ1-4|-|TRBV5-4|-
TGTGCCAGCAGCCGGAAGGGGATTAATGAAAAACTGTTTTTT
CASSRKGINEKLFF
>TRBJ1-2|-|TRBV5-6|few
TGTGCCAGCAGCTTGGTGGTCGACAGCCCAAACTATGGCTACACCTTC
CASSLVVDSPNYGYTF
>TRBJ2-3|-|TRBV28|once
TGTGCCAGCAGTTATGGGGCAGGGGGCACAGATACGCAGTATTTT
CASSYGAGGTDTQYF
>TRBJ1-2|-|TRBV6-6|-
TGTGCCAGCAGCTCCCGCGACGCGAGGGGCTACACCTTC
CASSSRDARGYTF
>TRBJ2-7|-|TRBV6-2/TRBV6-3|-
TGTGCCAGCAGTTCCGGGACTGCAACCTCCGAGCAGTACTTC
CASSSGTATSEQYF
>TRBJ1-1|-|TRBV4-3|-
TGCGCCAGCAGCCAAGATCTAGGGGCCGGGACTGAAGCTTTCTTT
CASSQDLGAGTEAFF
>TRBJ1-2|-|TRBV2|-
TGTGCCAGCAGTGAAGGTGGCAGGGCCTATGGCTACACCTTC
CASSEGGRAYGYTF
>TRBJ2-5|TRBD2|TRBV15|-
TGTGCCACCAGCAGAGGCCTAGCGGGGGGGGAGACCCAGTACTTC
CATSRGLAGGETQYF
>TRBJ1-6|TRBD1|TRBV7-2|-
TGTGCCAGCAGCTTATCAGGGGGACAGTACCATTCACCCCTCCACTTT
CASSLSGGQYHSPLHF
>TRBJ1-5|-|TRBV7-6|-
TGTGCCAGCAGACGCGAGGGCAATCAGCCCCAGCATTTT
CASRREGNQPQHF
>TRBJ1-4|TRBD1|TRBV2|-
TGTGCCAGCAGGGAGAGACAGGGGGCCGCAACTAATGAAAAACTGTTTTTT
CASRERQGAATNEKLFF
>TRBJ1-2|-|TRBV7-8|-
TGTGCCAGCAGCTCCCGACAGGATAATGGCTACACCTTC
CASSSRQDNGYTF
>TRBJ1-2|-|TRBV5-1|-
TGCGCCAGCAGCTTCCCAGGAGGAGATGGCTACACCTTC
CASSFPGGDGYTF
>TRBJ2-2|-|TRBV6-5|once
TGTGCCACCGAAAGGGACACCACCGGGGAGCTGTTTTTT
CATERDTTGELFF
>TRBJ2-5|-|TRBV27|once
TGTGCCAGCAGTTCCGGGGTATTCCAAGAGACCCAGTACTTC
CASSSGVFQETQYF
>TRBJ1-2|-|TRBV19|-
TGTGCCAGTAGTATAATCGGCAGGGGCTATGGCTACACCTTC
CASSIIGRGYGYTF
>TRBJ2-5|-|TRBV6-6|-
TGTGCCAGCAGTTGGGGCGGGGGCATGGAGACCCAGTACTTC
CASSWGGGMETQYF
>TRBJ1-6|-|TRBV28|few
TGTGCCAGCAGTGACAGACACAATTCACCCCTCCACTTT
CASSDRHNSPLHF
>TRBJ1-4|TRBD1|TRBV30|few
TGTGCCCGAAGGGGGCTTAGGGAAAAACTGTTTTTT
CARRGLREKLFF
>TRBJ2-7|TRBD2|TRBV2|-
TGTGCCAGCAGTGAAGTAGGTCGGGGGGGATTCTACGAGCAGTACTTC
CASSEVGRGGFYEQYF
>TRBJ1-2|-|TRBV3-1/TRBV3-2|-
TGTGCCAGCAGCAAACGTCAGGAGGGCGCGCGATTCAGCTACACCTTC
CASSKRQEGARFSYTF
>TRBJ1-5|-|TRBV9|-
TGTGCCAGCGCCGCTGGACTCAGCGGGGATCAGCCCCAGCATTTT
CASAAGLSGDQPQHF
>TRBJ2-3|-|TRBV7-9|once
TGTGCCAGCAGCTTAGGATTAGAGAGCACAGATACGCAGTATTTT
CASSLGLESTDTQYF
>TRBJ1-6|TRBD1|TRBV6-2/TRBV6-3|-
TGTGCCAGCAGTTTACGCACCGGGACAGGTCTGGCCTATAATTCACCCCTCCACTTT
CASSLRTGTGLAYNSPLHF
>TRBJ1-1|-|TRBV29-1|-
TGCAGCGTTCCTACCCCTGCGGGACTAGCTTTCTTT
CSVPTPAGLAFF
>TRBJ1-1|TRBD1|TRBV4-3|-
TGCGCCAGCAGCCAAGACGGCAGGGGGGACACTGAAGCTTTCTTT
CASSQDGRGDTEAFF
>TRBJ1-1|-|TRBV15|-
TGTGCCACCAGCGTTTTAGGGGCAGGAAACACTGAAGCTTTCTTT
CATSVLGAGNTEAFF
>TRBJ1-5|-|TRBV6-5|-
TGTGCCAGCAGTCCGTCGCCGGGCGGGCAGCCCCAGCATTTT
CASSPSPGGQPQHF
>TRBJ1-3|-|TRBV6-5|-
TGTGCCAGCAGTAAGGGTTCGGGGATTGGAAACACCATATATTTT
CASSKGSGIGNTIYF
>TRBJ1-1|-|TRBV6-1|-
TGTGCCAGCAGTGAGCGGGGCGAGGGCCGTGGGAGAGCTTTCTTT
CASSERGEGRGRAFF
>TRBJ1-4|TRBD1|TRBV5-5|-
TGTGCCAGCAGAACCGGGACAGCTAATGAAAAACTGTTTTTT
CASRTGTANEKLFF
>TRBJ2-7|TRBD2|TRBV6-6|-
TGTGCCAGCACCTCTAGCGGGGGGAAGTACGAGCAGTACTTC
CASTSSGGKYEQYF
>TRBJ1-1|TRBD1|TRBV5-4|-
TGTGCCAGCAGCTTCGACAGGGCCACTGAAGCTTTCTTT
CASSFDRATEAFF
>TRBJ1-5|TRBD1|TRBV28|-
TGTGCCAGCAGTCTCCTGGACAGGGATACCCAGCCCCAGCATTTT
CASSLLDRDTQPQHF
>TRBJ1-2|TRBD1|TRBV5-1|-
TGCGCCAGCAGCTTGGCCCGGGACAGGGCCGATGGTCTGTATGGCTACACCTTC
CASSLARDRADGLYGYTF
>TRBJ1-2|TRBD1|TRBV11-2|-
TGTGCCAGCAGCTCAGCCGGGACAGCGAATGGCTACACCTTC
CASSSAGTANGYTF
>TRBJ2-1|-|TRBV13|-
TGTGCCAGCAGCTACAGGGTCAATGAGCAGTTCTTC
CASSYRVNEQFF
>TRBJ1-5|-|TRBV4-1|-
TGCGCCAGCAGCGAATTATTCCCAAGTTCAACTAATCAGCCCCAGCATTTT
CASSELFPSSTNQPQHF
>TRBJ2-1|-|TRBV4-1|-
TGCGCCAGCAGCCATGAAGCGAGCAGCGATGAGCAGTTCTTC
CASSHEASSDEQFF
>TRBJ2-7|-|TRBV29-1|-
TGCAGCGTCACCGCCGGAGGGAGTTACGAGCAGTACTTC
CSVTAGGSYEQYF
>TRBJ1-3|-|TRBV3-1/TRBV3-2|-
TGTGCCAGCAGCCAAATTAGCTCTGGAAACACCATATATTTT
CASSQISSGNTIYF
>TRBJ1-3|TRBD1|TRBV28|few
TGTGCCAGCAGCCTCCGGGACAGCCCTCTGAACACCATATATTTT
CASSLRDSPLNTIYF
>TRBJ1-1|-|TRBV5-6|-
TGTGCCAGCAGCTTTGGACAGATGAACACTGAAGCTTTCTTT
CASSFGQMNTEAFF
>TRBJ1-2|-|TRBV28|-
TGTGCCAGCAGCCGGACTCGAGATGGCTACACCTTC
CASSRTRDGYTF
>TRBJ1-1|-|TRBV27|-
TGTGCCAGCAGTTTATCCCGGAACACTGAAGCTTTCTTT
CASSLSRNTEAFF
>TRBJ1-6|-|TRBV28|-
TGTGCCAGCGCAACGCCAGGGGTCTCCTATAATTCACCCCTCCACTTT
CASATPGVSYNSPLHF
>TRBJ1-2|TRBD1|TRBV9|-
TGTGCCAGCAGCGCCCCAGACAGGGCCTCTAACTATGGCTACACCTTC
CASSAPDRASNYGYTF
>TRBJ2-2|-|TRBV2|-
TGTGCCAGCAGTGTCAGCGGGGAGCTGTTTTTT
CASSVSGELFF
>TRBJ2-3|TRBD1|TRBV4-2|-
TGTGCCAGCAGCCAAGATCCCGGACAGGGTTTTCCTCAGTATTTT
CASSQDPGQGFPQYF
>TRBJ2-4|-|TRBV6-2/TRBV6-3|-
TGTGCCAGCAGCGGAAATACAGGGTGGGGAGCCAAAAACATTCAGTACTTC
CASSGNTGWGAKNIQYF
>TRBJ1-6|TRBD1|TRBV6-5|few
TGTGCCAGCGGTCGACAGGGGGATAATTCACCCCTCCACTTT
CASGRQGDNSPLHF
>TRBJ2-1|-|TRBV5-4|-
TGTGCCAGCAGCCGGACAGTACACAATGAGCAGTTCTTC
CASSRTVHNEQFF
>TRBJ1-3|-|TRBV7-2|-
TGTGCCAGCAGCTTAGGGCCAGGAAACACCATATATTTT
CASSLGPGNTIYF
>TRBJ2-2|TRBD2|TRBV18|-
TGTGCCAGCTCACCAAATGCGGGGGACACCGGGGAGCTGTTTTTT
CASSPNAGDTGELFF
>TRBJ1-3|-|TRBV30|-
TGTGCCTGGAGTGGTGCCCTAATTGGAAACACCATATATTTT
CAWSGALIGNTIYF
>TRBJ2-2|TRBD1|TRBV6-4|-
TGTGCCAGCAGTGACTCAAGAGTGACTGGAGACAGGGTGAGTACCGGGGAGCTGTTTTTT
CASSDSRVTGDRVSTGELFF